A single sample is the source of the 10 T cell receptor beta chains below, sequenced in a study of T cell responses to AZD1222 COVID-19 vaccine. TCRdb's copy holds only in-frame clones and misses some; the assay was immunoSEQ multiplex PCR. Of more than 150,000 clones listed, 80% to 95% were seen once; the top ten hold less than 2.5%. Sequences were derived from peripheral blood, sampled 28 days after the second AZD1222 dose. These receptors all stem from an adult who received the AZD1222 COVID-19 vaccine.

V gene TRBV28 combines with J gene TRBJ1-5; D is unresolved. Germline V gives CDR1 MDHEN, CDR2 SYDVKM. The CDR3 covers 15 residues. The germline V and J ends were trimmed by 0 bases and 4 bases, with 10 bases remaining between them. The CDR3 region has the DNA TGTGCCAGCAGTTTATGGACTGGCGAGAATCAGCCCCAGCATTTT. Translating it yields CASSLWTGENQPQHF. Based on the CDR3 plus reference TRBV28 and TRBJ1-5, the full variable domain is DVKVTQSSRYLVKRTGEKVFLECVQDMDHENMFWYRQDPGLGLRLIYFSYDVKMKEKGDIPEGYSVSREKKERFSLILESASTNQTSMYLCASSLWTGENQPQHFGDGTRLSIL.

Comments on this clone: One junction end disagrees with the germline gene, perhaps due to a read error. The CDR3 protein is CASSEVPLF. CDR3 nucleotides: TGCGCCAGCAGTGAGGTTCCCCTCTTC. The J gene is TRBJ2-1, the V gene TRBV10-2, with D unclear. Per germline, CDR1 WSHSY and CDR2 SAAADI. CDR3 length: 9 residues.

The chain combines TRBV14 with TRBJ2-6, with D possibly matching TRBD1 (5 bases). The CDR3 totals 17 residues. Trimming stripped 4 bases from V and 4 bases from J, with 17 bases between. CDR1 is SGHDN, CDR2 FVKESK, per germline. The CDR3 reads CASSRYPGAPGANVLTF. The CDR3 DNA follows: TGTGCCAGCAGCCGCTACCCTGGGGCGCCGGGGGCCAACGTCCTGACTTTC.

The chain links TRBV9 to TRBJ2-7; D is possibly TRBD1 or TRBD2 (5 bases each). The ends were cut back, 4 bases at V and 3 bases at J, with 17 bases in the middle. The CDR3 sequence is 15 residues long. Germline CDR1 is SGDLS and CDR2 is YYNGEE. The CDR3 DNA follows: TGTGCCAGCAGCCTGCTAGGGACCGAAAGCTACGAGCAGTACTTC. It yields the protein CASSLLGTESYEQYF.

The genes are TRBV28 and TRBJ1-1; no clear D. This CDR3 comprises 15 residues. V was pared by 2 bases and J by 3 bases, with 13 bases between. Germline V gene data show CDR1 as MDHEN and CDR2 as SYDVKM. CDR3 residues: CASSLVGPAYTEAFF. The CDR3 DNA reads as TGTGCCAGCAGTTTAGTTGGTCCGGCTTACACTGAAGCTTTCTTT.

V and J are TRBV7-2 and TRBJ1-2; 7 positions match TRBD1. This CDR3 region has 14 residues. The junction had 8 bases not matched to a gene; V was cut back by 5 bases and J by 5 bases. Germline CDR1 reads SGHTA; CDR2 reads FQGNSA. The CDR3 loop reads CASSLSTGRYGYTF. CDR3 DNA: TGTGCCAGCAGCCTTTCGACAGGGAGGTATGGCTACACCTTC.

The CDR3 is CASSSAGQGSREQFF. The CDR3 nucleotides are TGTGCCAGCAGCTCGGCAGGACAGGGATCTCGTGAGCAGTTCTTC. The rearrangement links TRBV5-4 to TRBJ2-1; the match to TRBD1 covers 8 bases. With V trimmed by 3 bases and J by 9 bases, 11 bases remained unmatched. This CDR3 is 15 amino acids long. Looked up from germline, CDR1 is SGHNT and CDR2 is YYREEE (reference sequence).

In its sample, this clone was seen many times. The rearrangement uses TRBV4-2 and TRBJ2-7; 7 nucleotides line up with TRBD1. The CDR3 spans 19 residues. The V segment lost 6 bases and the J segment 2 bases; nucleotides outside the gene matches: 22. Germline V CDR1 and CDR2: LGHNA, YNFKEQ. This CDR3 is CASSNTEGLQGRLPYEQYF. The DNA for the CDR3 is TGTGCCAGCAGTAACACTGAGGGCTTACAGGGGCGACTACCCTACGAGCAGTACTTC.

This sequence joins TRBV18 and TRBJ1-3, with 8 bases matching TRBD1. The CDR3 has 21 amino acids. With 3 bases clipped from V and 0 bases from J, the junction kept 19 bases outside the gene matches. Germline CDR1 KGHSH, CDR2 LQKENI. CDR3 sequence: CASSPSLPTGAGVSSGNTIYF. For the CDR3, the DNA is TGTGCCAGCTCACCCTCTTTACCGACAGGGGCCGGGGTGTCCTCTGGAAACACCATATATTTT.

V is TRBV4-1 and J is TRBJ2-7; the match to TRBD1 covers 11 bases. The junction had 6 bases not matched to a gene; V was cut back by 1 base and J by 4 bases. The CDR3 contains 16 residues. Per the germline V gene, CDR1 is MGHRA and CDR2 is YSYEKL. The CDR3 spells CASSQGDRGVGYEQYF. The CDR3 DNA reads TGCGCCAGCAGCCAAGGGGACAGGGGGGTAGGGTACGAGCAGTACTTC.